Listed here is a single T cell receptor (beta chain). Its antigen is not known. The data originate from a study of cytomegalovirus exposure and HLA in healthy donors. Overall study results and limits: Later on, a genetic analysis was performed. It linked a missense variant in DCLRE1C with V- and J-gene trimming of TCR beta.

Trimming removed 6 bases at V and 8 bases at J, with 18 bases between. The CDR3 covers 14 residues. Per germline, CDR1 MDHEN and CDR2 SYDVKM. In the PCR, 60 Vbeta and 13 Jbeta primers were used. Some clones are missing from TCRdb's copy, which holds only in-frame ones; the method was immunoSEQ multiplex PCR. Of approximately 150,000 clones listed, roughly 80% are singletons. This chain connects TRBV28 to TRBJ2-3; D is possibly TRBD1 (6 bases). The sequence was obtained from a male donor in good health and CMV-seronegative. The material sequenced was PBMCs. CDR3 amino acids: CASSPDRFKSTQYF. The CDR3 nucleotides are TGTGCCAGCAGCCCCGACAGGTTCAAGAGTACGCAGTATTTT. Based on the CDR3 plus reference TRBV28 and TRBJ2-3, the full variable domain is DVKVTQSSRYLVKRTGEKVFLECVQDMDHENMFWYRQDPGLGLRLIYFSYDVKMKEKGDIPEGYSVSREKKERFSLILESASTNQTSMYLCASSPDRFKSTQYFGPGTRLTVL.